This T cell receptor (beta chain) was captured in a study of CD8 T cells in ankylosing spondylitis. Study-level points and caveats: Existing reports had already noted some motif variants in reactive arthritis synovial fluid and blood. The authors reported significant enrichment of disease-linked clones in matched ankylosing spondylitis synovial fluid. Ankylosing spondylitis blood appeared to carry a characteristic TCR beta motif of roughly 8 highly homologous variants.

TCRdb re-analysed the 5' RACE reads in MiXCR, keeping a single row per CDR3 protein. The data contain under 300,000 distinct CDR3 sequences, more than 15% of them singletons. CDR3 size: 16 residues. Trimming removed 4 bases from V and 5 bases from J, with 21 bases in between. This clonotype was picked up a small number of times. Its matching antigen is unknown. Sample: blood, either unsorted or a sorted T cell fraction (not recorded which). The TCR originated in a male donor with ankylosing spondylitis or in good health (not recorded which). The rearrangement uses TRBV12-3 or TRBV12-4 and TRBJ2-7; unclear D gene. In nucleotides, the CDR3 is TGTGCCAGCAGTTGGGCCCCGGACGGCAAGATGAACGAGCAGTACTTC. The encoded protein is CASSWAPDGKMNEQYF.